This T cell receptor (beta chain) was found in a study of regulatory T cells in long-lasting Graves disease. Time point reported: newly diagnosed GD, antithyroid drugs for less than 3 months. Construction of the TCR library relied on RNA isolated from PBMCs. This clonotype showed up just a few times. Its antigen is undetermined. Germline V gene lookup returns CDR1 LGHDT and CDR2 YNNKEL (reference sequence). The CDR3 has 13 residues. Study results and caveats: Newly diagnosed patients shared 1,000 or so public clonotypes; persistent patients shared approximately 2,700. Persistent Graves' disease cases displayed lower TCR diversity than newly diagnosed ones.

CDR3-region Arm-PCR and iRepertoire HTBI primers produced the TCR beta libraries. MiXCR, applied by TCRdb to the multiplex PCR reads, yields one record per CDR3 protein. The sample carries approximately 210,000 distinct CDR3 sequences, 15% to 20% recorded once. This TCR was recovered from a female donor with Graves disease. The sequencing here drew on peripheral blood mononuclear cells (PBMCs), taken at new diagnosis, from a patient treated with antithyroid drugs. This chain links TRBV3-1 with TRBJ2-3; 9 positions agree with TRBD2. The DNA end is a closer match to TRBJ2-5, so the J assignment may be wrong. CDR3 sequence: CASSHGTSRAQYF. The DNA of the CDR3 is TGTGCCAGCAGCCATGGGACTAGCAGGGCCCAGTACTTC.